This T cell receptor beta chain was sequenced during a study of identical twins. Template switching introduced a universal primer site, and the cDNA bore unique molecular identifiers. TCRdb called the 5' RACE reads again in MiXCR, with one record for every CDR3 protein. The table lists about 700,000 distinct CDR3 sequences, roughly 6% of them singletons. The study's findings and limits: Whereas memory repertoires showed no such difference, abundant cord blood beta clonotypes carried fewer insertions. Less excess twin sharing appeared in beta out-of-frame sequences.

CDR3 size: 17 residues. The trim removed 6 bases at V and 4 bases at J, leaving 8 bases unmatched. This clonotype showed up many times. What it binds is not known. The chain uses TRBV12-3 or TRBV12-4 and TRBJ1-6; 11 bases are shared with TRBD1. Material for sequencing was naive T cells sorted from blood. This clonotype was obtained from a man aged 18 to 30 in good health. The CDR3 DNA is TGTGCCAGCAGGCCGGACAGGGGGCGCAGGTATAATTCACCCCTCCACTTT. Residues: CASRPDRGRRYNSPLHF.